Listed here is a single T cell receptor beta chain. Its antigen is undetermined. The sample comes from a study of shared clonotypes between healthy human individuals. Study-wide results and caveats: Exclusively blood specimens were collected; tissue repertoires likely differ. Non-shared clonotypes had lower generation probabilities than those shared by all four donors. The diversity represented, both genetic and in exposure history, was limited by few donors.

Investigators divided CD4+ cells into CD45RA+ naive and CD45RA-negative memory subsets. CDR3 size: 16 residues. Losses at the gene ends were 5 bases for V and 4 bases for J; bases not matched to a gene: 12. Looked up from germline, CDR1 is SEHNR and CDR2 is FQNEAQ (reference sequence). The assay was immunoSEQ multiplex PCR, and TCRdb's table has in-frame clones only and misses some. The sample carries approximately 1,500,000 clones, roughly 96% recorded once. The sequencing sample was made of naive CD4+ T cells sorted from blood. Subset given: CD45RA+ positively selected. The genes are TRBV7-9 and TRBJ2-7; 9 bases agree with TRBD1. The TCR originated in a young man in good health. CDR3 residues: CASSPGTGQKGYEQYF. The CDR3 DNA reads TGTGCCAGCAGCCCAGGGACAGGGCAAAAGGGGTACGAGCAGTACTTC.